A single sample gave rise to the 21 T cell receptor beta chains below, sequenced in a study of graft-versus-host responses after intestinal transplantation. The repertoire was sequenced with immunoSEQ multiplex PCR; TCRdb's copy has only in-frame clones and lacks some. This sample carries about 19,000 clones, about 40% of them seen once, and the ten largest clones take roughly 2%. The source was alloreactive CD4+ T cells from a mixed lymphocyte reaction culture, collected before transplantation. The subset is: CFSE-low proliferating T cells sorted from roughly 6-day pre-transplant mixed lymphocyte reaction (GvH or HvG direction). These receptors originate from a human patient who was an organ donor for intestinal transplantation.

V and J are TRBV7-2 and TRBJ2-1; 12 nucleotides agree with TRBD2. V lost 4 bases and J lost 4; bases outside the gene matches: 8. Per germline, CDR1 SGHTA and CDR2 FQGNSA. The CDR3 contains 17 residues. Written as DNA, the CDR3 is TGTGCCAGCAGCTGGACTAGCGGGGCCTTTTTGTACAATGAGCAGTTCTTC. This codes for CASSWTSGAFLYNEQFF.

This clone was seen only a few times. The gene calls are TRBV28 and TRBJ1-5; 7 positions match TRBD1. This CDR3 is built from 16 residues. V shed 1 base, J shed 3 bases, and the junction held 6 bases outside the gene matches. Germline V CDR1 and CDR2: MDHEN, SYDVKM. In DNA, the CDR3 is TGTGCCAGCAGTTTATCTGGACAGGCACCCAATCAGCCCCAGCATTTT. Translation gives CASSLSGQAPNQPQHF.

The chain couples TRBV5-1 to TRBJ2-1; 7 nucleotides match TRBD2. Germline CDR1 and CDR2: SGHRS and YFSETQ. The CDR3 is 15 amino acids. V gave up 0 bases and J gave up 9 bases; unmatched junction bases: 9. This CDR3 is CASSLAPTSLPEQFF. CDR3 DNA: TGCGCCAGCAGCTTGGCGCCGACTAGCCTGCCTGAGCAGTTCTTC.

This clone was counted a few times. The chain links TRBV7-6 to TRBJ2-3, with 10 bases that match TRBD1. The CDR3 length is 16 residues. Germline CDR1 reads SGHVS; CDR2 reads FNYEAQ. V gave up 0 bases and J gave up 6 bases; unmatched junction bases: 6. The CDR3 DNA reads as TGTGCCAGCAGCTTAGCGCCGGACAGGGGGGTGGATACGCAGTATTTT. It is translated as CASSLAPDRGVDTQYF. The full variable domain, with the rest looked up from reference TRBV7-6 and TRBJ2-3, is GAGVSQSPRYKVTKRGQDVALRCDPISGHVSLYWYRQALGQGPEFLTYFNYEAQQDKSGLPNDRFSAERPEGSISTLTIQRTEQRDSAMYRCASSLAPDRGVDTQYFGPGTRLTVL.

The chain links TRBV7-2 to TRBJ2-5; unclear D gene. With 0 bases removed from V and 5 bases from J, the gap between germline ends came to 7 bases. This CDR3 is 13 amino acids long. Germline V gene lookup returns CDR1 SGHTA and CDR2 FQGNSA. CDR3 amino acids: CASSLAGWETQYF. The CDR3 DNA follows: TGTGCCAGCAGCTTAGCGGGCTGGGAGACCCAGTACTTC.

This clone was counted between two and nine times. The CDR3 loop reads CASSLSSGNTYEQYF. The DNA for the CDR3 is TGCGCCAGCAGCTTGTCCAGCGGGAATACCTACGAGCAGTACTTC. This chain joins TRBV5-1 and TRBJ2-7, with 7 bases matching TRBD2. This CDR3 region has 15 residues. V was clipped by 1 base and J by 2 bases; unmatched bases: 6. The germline gives CDR1 SGHRS, CDR2 YFSETQ.

The chain employs TRBV19 and TRBJ1-5, with a tentative D call TRBD1 (5 bases). CDR3 length: 16 amino acids. Germline CDR1 is LNHDA and CDR2 is SQIVND (reference sequence). With 3 bases removed from V and 0 bases from J, the gap between germline ends came to 12 bases. The CDR3 loop is CASSMSGAHSNQPQHF. Written as DNA, the CDR3 is TGTGCCAGTAGTATGTCCGGGGCCCATAGCAATCAGCCCCAGCATTTT.

The CDR3 region has the DNA TGTGCCAGTAGTGGTCATGGGACTAGCGGGTACAATGAGCAGTTCTTC. Residues: CASSGHGTSGYNEQFF. The genes are TRBV19 and TRBJ2-1; 12 bases map to TRBD2. After removal of 5 bases from V and 4 bases from J, the junction contained 6 bases not matched to a gene. This CDR3 contains 16 residues. Germline values: CDR1 LNHDA, CDR2 SQIVND (reference sequence).

The chain combines TRBV28 with TRBJ2-7, with TRBD2 matching over 13 bases. The ends lost 7 bases at V and 5 bases at J; junction bases unmatched: 11. Germline-derived CDR1 and CDR2 are MDHEN and SYDVKM. CDR3 length: 16 amino acids. The CDR3 reads CASTRPGLAGLHEQYF. The CDR3 DNA reads as TGTGCCAGCACCCGACCGGGACTAGCGGGACTCCACGAGCAGTACTTC. Full variable domain (outside the CDR3, taken from reference TRBV28 and TRBJ2-7): DVKVTQSSRYLVKRTGEKVFLECVQDMDHENMFWYRQDPGLGLRLIYFSYDVKMKEKGDIPEGYSVSREKKERFSLILESASTNQTSMYLCASTRPGLAGLHEQYFGPGTRLTVT.

V is TRBV5-1 and J is TRBJ1-4; 8 bases map to TRBD1. Germline V gene sequence: CDR1 SGHRS, CDR2 YFSETQ. The CDR3 has 14 amino acids. The junction had 4 bases not matched to a gene; V was cut back by 1 base and J by 8 bases. CDR3 coding DNA: TGCGCCAGCAGCTTGTACAGGGGGGACGAAAAACTGTTTTTT. Translating gives CASSLYRGDEKLFF.

This clone has just a few counts. The V call is TRBV6-6, the J call TRBJ2-7, with a possible D match to TRBD1 (7 bases). Trimming removed 0 bases from V and 6 bases from J, with 12 bases in between. The CDR3 runs to 14 residues. Germline loops: CDR1 MNHNY, CDR2 SVGAGI (reference sequence). CDR3 protein: CASSYSWQGGEQYF. CDR3 nucleotides: TGTGCCAGCAGTTACTCTTGGCAGGGGGGCGAGCAGTACTTC.

This clone was found a few times. V and J are TRBV11-3 and TRBJ2-5; D unresolved. The CDR3 is 15 residues long. Germline-derived CDR1 and CDR2 are SGHNT and YENEEA. Trimming cost V 1 base and J 5 bases, with 14 bases left between them. The CDR3 loop reads CASSLAAAPVETQYF. DNA of the CDR3: TGTGCCAGCAGCTTAGCGGCGGCCCCAGTGGAGACCCAGTACTTC.

The V and J genes are TRBV5-1 and TRBJ2-2; 10 bases align to TRBD2. The germline V gene has CDR1 SGHRS and CDR2 YFSETQ. After removal of 7 bases from V and 7 bases from J, the junction contained 10 bases not matched to a gene. The CDR3 consists of 15 residues. CDR3 protein: CASRLLAGIDGELFF. The CDR3 coding sequence is TGCGCCAGCCGACTACTAGCGGGAATCGACGGGGAGCTGTTTTTT.

The chain links TRBV5-4 to TRBJ2-7; TRBD1 agrees at 9 bases. With V trimmed by 0 bases and J by 2 bases, 6 bases remained unmatched. This CDR3 has 16 amino acids. Germline values: CDR1 SGHNT, CDR2 YYREEE (reference sequence). This CDR3 is CASSLGPGQGTYEQYF. The CDR3 DNA sequence: TGTGCCAGCAGCTTGGGGCCGGGACAGGGAACCTACGAGCAGTACTTC.

This clone was observed a few times. CDR3 DNA sequence: TGCGCCAGCAGCTTGGGGGATATCGGGGTCAGTGAGCAGTTCTTC. The encoded protein is CASSLGDIGVSEQFF. V is TRBV5-1 and J is TRBJ2-1; possible D gene TRBD2, 5 bases. There are 15 residues in the CDR3. V gave up 0 bases and J gave up 9 bases, with 16 bases separating them. CDR1 and CDR2 (germline): SGHRS, YFSETQ.

V usage is TRBV5-1 and J usage is TRBJ2-2, with D maybe TRBD2 (5 bases). V was clipped by 2 bases and J by 7 bases, with 6 bases between them. Germline loops: CDR1 SGHRS, CDR2 YFSETQ. The CDR3 is made up of 12 amino acids. CDR3: CASSFEGGELFF. The DNA of the CDR3 is TGCGCCAGCAGCTTCGAGGGCGGGGAGCTGTTTTTT.

V usage is TRBV5-1 and J usage is TRBJ2-3; maybe TRBD2 (6 bases). Trimming left V 0 bases short and J 2 bases short, with 13 bases between. Germline V gene data show CDR1 as SGHRS and CDR2 as YFSETQ. The CDR3 runs to 16 residues. This CDR3 is CASSLGGVGSTDTQYF. CDR3 in DNA: TGCGCCAGCAGCTTGGGCGGGGTGGGGTCCACAGATACGCAGTATTTT. Variable domain in full (rest from reference TRBV5-1 and TRBJ2-3): KAGVTQTPRYLIKTRGQQVTLSCSPISGHRSVSWYQQTPGQGLQFLFEYFSETQRNKGNFPGRFSGRQFSNSRSEMNVSTLELGDSALYLCASSLGGVGSTDTQYFGPGTRLTVL.

The chain is built from TRBV20-1 and TRBJ2-7, with D possibly matching TRBD1 (5 bases). Germline assignment: CDR1 DFQATT and CDR2 SNEGSKA (reference sequence). V shed 6 bases and J shed 4 bases, with 10 bases lying between them. The CDR3 length is 11 residues. CDR3 sequence: CSARRGYEQYF. In DNA form, the CDR3 reads TGCAGTGCCCGAAGGGGTTACGAGCAGTACTTC.

The rearrangement links TRBV2 to TRBJ1-1, with D hard to call. This CDR3 spans 12 amino acids. The ends were cut back, 4 bases at V and 1 base at J, with 4 bases in the middle. CDR1 and CDR2 from the germline V gene are SNHLY and FYNNEI. CDR3 residues: CASSVPNTEAFF. The CDR3 coding sequence is TGTGCCAGCAGTGTTCCGAACACTGAAGCTTTCTTT.

V usage is TRBV4-1 and J usage is TRBJ2-5; 7 positions agree with TRBD1. J gave up 1 base and V 0 bases, and 14 bases lay outside the gene matches. The CDR3 runs to 19 residues. Germline CDR1 is MGHRA and CDR2 is YSYEKL. This CDR3 is CASSQDRPHRHRGQETQYF. CDR3 nucleotide sequence: TGCGCCAGCAGCCAAGATCGTCCCCATAGGCACAGGGGCCAAGAGACCCAGTACTTC.

This clone was seen only once. V usage is TRBV5-1 and J usage is TRBJ1-2; D gene ambiguous. CDR1 is SGHRS, CDR2 YFSETQ, per germline. The V gene lost 0 bases and the J gene lost 4 bases, with 4 bases spanning the gap. CDR3 length: 12 residues. The CDR3 is CASSLGGYGYTF. CDR3 bases: TGCGCCAGCAGCTTGGGGGGCTATGGCTACACCTTC.